Presented here are 11 T cell receptor beta chains from one specimen sequenced in a study of identical twins. TCRdb re-called the 5' RACE reads with MiXCR, one entry per CDR3 protein. The sample has approximately 220,000 distinct CDR3 sequences; 7.5% are singletons. The data also belong to a second study, concerning yellow fever vaccine responses in identical twins.

The sample comprised memory (CD45RO+) T cells sorted from blood. These receptors were obtained from a woman under 30 in good health.

Only a few counts were recorded for this clonotype. The V and J genes are TRBV5-1 and TRBJ2-5; no definite D call. V was trimmed by 1 base and J by 4 bases, leaving 5 bases between them. The CDR3 is 12 amino acids. The germline gives CDR1 SGHRS, CDR2 YFSETQ. The CDR3 sequence: CASSLIAETQYF. The CDR3 nucleotides read TGCGCCAGCAGCTTGATAGCAGAGACCCAGTACTTC.

V gene TRBV28 combines with J gene TRBJ2-7; possibly TRBD2 for D (5 bases). Trimming left V 4 bases short and J 2 bases short, with 21 bases between. Looked up from germline, CDR1 is MDHEN and CDR2 is SYDVKM. The CDR3 runs to 17 residues. The DNA for the CDR3 is TGTGCCAGCAGTTCAACGACAATCCGAGCGGATGCCTACGAGCAGTACTTC. It codes for CASSSTTIRADAYEQYF.

This clonotype was observed a handful of times. This chain uses TRBV25-1 with TRBJ2-7, with 7 nucleotides matching TRBD2. Unmatched junction bases numbered 6, after V lost 4 bases and J lost 0 bases. Germline lookup yields CDR1 MGHDK and CDR2 SYGVNS. This CDR3 contains 15 residues. DNA for the CDR3: TGTGCCAGCAGTGCGGCGGGAGCTACCTCCTACGAGCAGTACTTC. It yields the protein CASSAAGATSYEQYF.

This clonotype was recorded many times. The rearrangement uses TRBV12-3 or TRBV12-4 and TRBJ2-2; D is possibly TRBD1 or TRBD2 (5 bases each). The CDR3 sequence is 11 residues long. Trimming took 8 bases from V and 6 from J, leaving 7 bases between them. The CDR3 loop reads CASLGAGELFF. The CDR3 region has the DNA TGTGCCAGCCTGGGGGCCGGGGAGCTGTTTTTT.

Comment on this clonotype: Mismatch with germline at one junction end may stem from a read error. This chain links TRBV20-1 with TRBJ2-1; D is unclear. This CDR3 has 14 amino acids. Germline V lookup: CDR1 DFQATT, CDR2 SNEGSKA (reference sequence). CDR3 in DNA: TGCAGTGCTAGGCTTAGGATCGGGTACAAAGAGCAGTTCTTC. Amino acid sequence: CSARLRIGYKEQFF.

The chain uses TRBV12-3 or TRBV12-4 and TRBJ2-7, with D possibly TRBD1 on 6 matching bases. The CDR3 has 14 residues. Trimming cost V 5 bases and J 6 bases, with 17 bases left between them. The CDR3 spells CASSPRGTRSEQYF. In DNA, the CDR3 is TGTGCCAGCAGTCCCAGGGGTACGAGGTCCGAGCAGTACTTC.

This clonotype occurred many times. This chain joins TRBV12-3 or TRBV12-4 and TRBJ2-3, with 8 bases matching TRBD1. The CDR3 contains 15 residues. The V gene end was trimmed by 1 base and the J gene end by 6 bases; junction bases not matched to a gene: 6. CDR3 nucleotide sequence: TGTGCCAGCAGTTTAGTGGACAGGGTCAGGGATACGCAGTATTTT. Residues: CASSLVDRVRDTQYF.

This sequence joins TRBV7-9 and TRBJ2-2; 8 nucleotides match TRBD1. CDR1 is SEHNR and CDR2 is FQNEAQ in the germline V gene (reference sequence). The CDR3 extends over 15 amino acids. With V trimmed by 8 bases and J by 6 bases, 11 bases remained unmatched. The CDR3 loop reads CASDPWQGAAGELFF. The CDR3 DNA reads as TGTGCCAGCGATCCGTGGCAGGGGGCGGCCGGGGAGCTGTTTTTT.

J is TRBJ1-2 and V is TRBV7-2, with D unclear. The CDR3 sequence is 13 residues long. Trimming pared 0 bases from V and 9 bases from J, leaving 11 bases between. Germline values: CDR1 SGHTA, CDR2 FQGNSA. The DNA of the CDR3 is TGTGCCAGCAGCTTAGCGCGTCAGCTAAGCTACACCTTC. As protein: CASSLARQLSYTF.

This clonotype was detected only a few times. The chain uses TRBV5-1 and TRBJ2-2; D not resolved. The CDR3 totals 14 residues. The V and J ends lost 4 bases and 2 bases respectively, with 9 bases between them. Germline V CDR1 and CDR2: SGHRS, YFSETQ. DNA of the CDR3: TGCGCCAGCAGCCGAGACCTCAACACCGGGGAGCTGTTTTTT. Translating it yields CASSRDLNTGELFF.

This clonotype was seen repeatedly, ten times or more. The rearrangement joins TRBV12-3 or TRBV12-4 to TRBJ2-1; D call uncertain. The CDR3 covers 11 residues. V lost 5 bases and J 9 bases, leaving 8 bases between the germline ends. CDR3 in DNA: TGTGCCAGCAGTGCATTCGGTGAGCAGTTCTTC. Protein sequence: CASSAFGEQFF.